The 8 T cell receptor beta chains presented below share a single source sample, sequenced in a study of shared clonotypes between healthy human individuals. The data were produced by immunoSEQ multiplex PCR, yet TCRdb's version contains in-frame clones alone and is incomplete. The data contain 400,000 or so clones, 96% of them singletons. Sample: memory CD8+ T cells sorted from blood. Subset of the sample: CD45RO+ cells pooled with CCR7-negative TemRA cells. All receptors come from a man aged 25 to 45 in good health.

CDR3 nucleotide sequence: TGTGCCAGCAGCTCCTTACTCGGACAGGGGGGAAACTACGAGCAGTACTTC. Encoded protein: CASSSLLGQGGNYEQYF. The chain is built from TRBV13 and TRBJ2-7; 10 bases map to TRBD1. After removal of 4 bases from V and 3 bases from J, the junction contained 12 bases not matched to a gene. The CDR3 runs to 17 residues. CDR1 is PRHDT and CDR2 is FYEKMQ in the germline V gene (reference sequence).

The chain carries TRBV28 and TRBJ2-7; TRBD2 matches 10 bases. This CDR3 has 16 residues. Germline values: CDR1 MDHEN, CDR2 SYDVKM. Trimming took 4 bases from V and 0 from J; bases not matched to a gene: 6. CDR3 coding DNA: TGTGCCAGCAGTTCCGCTGCTAGCGGGAGCTCCTACGAGCAGTACTTC. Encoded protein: CASSSAASGSSYEQYF.

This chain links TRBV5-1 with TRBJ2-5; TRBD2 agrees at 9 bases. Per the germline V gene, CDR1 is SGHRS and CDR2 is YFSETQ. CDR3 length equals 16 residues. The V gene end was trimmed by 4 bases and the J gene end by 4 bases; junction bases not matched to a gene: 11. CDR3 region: CASSRSSGNWPETQYF. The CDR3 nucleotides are TGCGCCAGCAGCCGATCTAGCGGGAATTGGCCAGAGACCCAGTACTTC.

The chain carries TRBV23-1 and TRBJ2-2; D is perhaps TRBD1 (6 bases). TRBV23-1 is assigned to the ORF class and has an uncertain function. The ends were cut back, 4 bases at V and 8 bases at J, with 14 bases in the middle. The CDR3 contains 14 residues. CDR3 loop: CASSPAGDGGELFF. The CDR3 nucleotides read TGCGCCAGCAGTCCGGCAGGGGACGGAGGGGAGCTGTTTTTT.

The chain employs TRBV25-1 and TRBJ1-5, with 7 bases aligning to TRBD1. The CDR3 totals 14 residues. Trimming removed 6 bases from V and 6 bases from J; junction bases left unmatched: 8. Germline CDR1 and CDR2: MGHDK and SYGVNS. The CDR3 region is CASSPTGTFQPQHF. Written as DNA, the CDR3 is TGTGCCAGCAGCCCGACAGGGACCTTTCAGCCCCAGCATTTT. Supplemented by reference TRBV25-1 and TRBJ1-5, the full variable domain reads EADIYQTPRYLVIGTGKKITLECSQTMGHDKMYWYQQDPGMELHLIHYSYGVNSTEKGDLSSESTVSRIRTEHFPLTLESARPSHTSQYLCASSPTGTFQPQHFGDGTRLSIL.

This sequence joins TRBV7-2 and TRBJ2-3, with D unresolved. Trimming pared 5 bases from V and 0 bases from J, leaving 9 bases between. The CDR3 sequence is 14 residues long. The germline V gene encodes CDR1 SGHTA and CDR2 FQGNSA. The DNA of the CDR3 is TGTGCCAGCAGCCGTGGATATAGCACAGATACGCAGTATTTT. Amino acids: CASSRGYSTDTQYF.

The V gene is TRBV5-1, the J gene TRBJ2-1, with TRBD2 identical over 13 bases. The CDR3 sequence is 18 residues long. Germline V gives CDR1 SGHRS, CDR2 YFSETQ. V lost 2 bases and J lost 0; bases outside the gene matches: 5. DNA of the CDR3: TGCGCCAGCAGCTTACTAGCGGGAGGGATCATCTCCTACAATGAGCAGTTCTTC. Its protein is CASSLLAGGIISYNEQFF.

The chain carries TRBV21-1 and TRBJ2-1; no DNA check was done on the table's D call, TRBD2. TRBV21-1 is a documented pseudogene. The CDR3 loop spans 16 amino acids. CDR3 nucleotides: TGTGCCAGCAGCAAAGCGCGACTAGCGGCCAACAATGAGCAGTTCTTC. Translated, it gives CASSKARLAANNEQFF.